These 30 T cell receptor beta chains were all obtained from the same sample, sequenced in a study of T cells after somatic rescue of genetic block (dated by TCRdb to 2018 to 2021). Libraries were built with the immunoSEQ multiplex PCR assay. Here the immuneACCESS table is served through TCRdb, limited to in-frame sequences with V and J called. Missing clones are a known gap in these copies; in checked studies unresolved V genes cover under half, and the rest lacks a known reason. Here the sample has roughly 67,000 clones; 80% to 95% occur a single time. The ten most abundant clones make up about 2.7% of the sample. Material: peripheral blood mononuclear cells (PBMCs). These receptor sequences come from a man between 40 and 49 years old.

For this clone: Other DNA sequences of this sample code for an identical CDR3. V gene TRBV6-5 combines with J gene TRBJ1-5, with a weak D call TRBD1 (5 bases). V lost 0 bases and J 7 bases, leaving 7 bases between the germline ends. The germline CDR1 and CDR2 sequences are MNHEY and SVGAGI. This CDR3 comprises 13 residues. CDR3 nucleotides: TGTGCCAGCAGTTACTCACGGGGCCAGCCCCAGCATTTT. It yields the protein CASSYSRGQPQHF.

This clone was seen just once. The V and J genes are TRBV5-1 and TRBJ2-5; D unresolved. The CDR3 is made up of 13 amino acids. Germline CDR1 is SGHRS and CDR2 is YFSETQ. V dropped 0 bases and J dropped 4 bases, with 7 bases sitting between them. The CDR3, as DNA: TGCGCCAGCAGCTTGGGCGCAGGAGAGACCCAGTACTTC. Amino acid sequence: CASSLGAGETQYF.

The chain recombines TRBV20-1 with TRBJ2-1, with TRBD2 as a possible D gene (5 bases). Trimming removed 5 bases from V and 10 bases from J, with 12 bases in between. The CDR3 is 11 residues long. Germline-derived CDR1 and CDR2 are DFQATT and SNEGSKA (reference sequence). Written as DNA, the CDR3 is TGCAGTGCTTGGGGAGTCGAGGAGCAGTTCTTC. It specifies CSAWGVEEQFF.

The J gene is TRBJ2-5, the V gene TRBV28; 7 positions agree with TRBD1. Unmatched junction bases numbered 7, after V lost 7 bases and J lost 2 bases. The CDR3 is 14 residues long. Germline V gene sequence: CDR1 MDHEN, CDR2 SYDVKM. The CDR3 region is CASKGPGGQETQYF. The CDR3 region has the DNA TGTGCCAGCAAGGGGCCAGGGGGACAAGAGACCCAGTACTTC.

This clone appeared once. The chain uses TRBV11-3 and TRBJ1-6; D is perhaps TRBD1 (5 bases). The CDR3 is made up of 13 amino acids. V shed 9 bases and J shed 5 bases, with 11 bases lying between them. Germline V gene data show CDR1 as SGHNT and CDR2 as YENEEA. Written as DNA, the CDR3 is TGTGCCAGGGGGGACCCTGATAATTCACCCCTCCACTTT. Translating gives CARGDPDNSPLHF.

This clone appeared a single time. This sequence joins TRBV18 and TRBJ2-1; possible D gene TRBD1, 6 bases. CDR1 and CDR2 (germline): KGHSH, LQKENI. The V gene lost 3 bases and the J gene lost 8 bases, with 17 bases spanning the gap. The CDR3 extends over 15 amino acids. The CDR3 DNA is TGTGCCAGCTCACCGGGGGCACAGGGTAGATATGAGCAGTTCTTC. It translates to CASSPGAQGRYEQFF.

The chain has TRBV2 and TRBJ2-3, with TRBD1 as a possible D gene (7 bases). Germline V lookup: CDR1 SNHLY, CDR2 FYNNEI. This CDR3 region has 14 residues. The V gene lost 7 bases and the J gene lost 1 base, with 12 bases spanning the gap. CDR3 nucleotide sequence: TGTGCCAGCACCAGGGGGGCCGGCACAGATACGCAGTATTTT. It codes for CASTRGAGTDTQYF.

This clone has a single count. This chain uses TRBV2 with TRBJ2-7; 9 bases fit TRBD2. This CDR3 region has 18 residues. V dropped 3 bases and J dropped 6; count of bases not matched to a gene: 18. The germline V gene encodes CDR1 SNHLY and CDR2 FYNNEI. The CDR3 loop reads CASSDYSLKRGALGEQYF. The CDR3 DNA sequence: TGTGCCAGCAGTGATTACAGCCTGAAGCGGGGGGCCTTGGGCGAGCAGTACTTC. Full variable domain (outside the CDR3, taken from reference TRBV2 and TRBJ2-7): EPEVTQTPSHQVTQMGQEVILRCVPISNHLYFYWYRQILGQKVEFLVSFYNNEISEKSEIFDDQFSVERPDGSNFTLKIRSTKLEDSAMYFCASSDYSLKRGALGEQYFGPGTRLTVT.

This clone came up once. The V and J genes are TRBV4-3 and TRBJ2-5; D unresolved. V lost 3 bases, J lost 1 base, and 12 bases lay in between. CDR1 and CDR2 from the germline V gene are LGHNA and YSLEER. The CDR3 contains 15 residues. This chain's CDR3 is CASSHTIGSQETQYF. For the CDR3, the DNA is TGCGCCAGCAGCCATACGATCGGAAGCCAAGAGACCCAGTACTTC.

The chain is built from TRBV28 and TRBJ1-1; possible D gene TRBD1, 6 bases. Trimming stripped 6 bases from V and 12 bases from J, with 17 bases between. The CDR3 is 12 amino acids. Germline V CDR1 and CDR2: MDHEN, SYDVKM. In DNA form, the CDR3 reads TGTGCCAGCAGGCTCCGGGACACCGATACTTTCTTT. This encodes CASRLRDTDTFF.

J is TRBJ2-2 and V is TRBV6-5; a possible D gene is TRBD1 (6 bases). Germline CDR1 MNHEY, CDR2 SVGAGI. Trimming stripped 1 base from V and 2 bases from J, with 11 bases between. The CDR3 loop spans 16 amino acids. This CDR3 reads CASSYFPQGNTGELFF. The CDR3 DNA follows: TGTGCCAGCAGTTACTTTCCACAGGGAAACACCGGGGAGCTGTTTTTT.

This clone was detected once. The chain recombines TRBV7-2 with TRBJ2-2, with 9 positions matching TRBD2. The CDR3 length is 18 residues. J gave up 1 base and V 5 bases, and 11 bases lay outside the gene matches. Looked up from germline, CDR1 is SGHTA and CDR2 is FQGNSA. The CDR3 DNA reads TGTGCCAGCAGCCGCAACCGGGGGACTAGCTTGAACACCGGGGAGCTGTTTTTT. It specifies CASSRNRGTSLNTGELFF.

V gene TRBV5-1 combines with J gene TRBJ2-1; 11 bases align to TRBD2. Germline V gene sequence: CDR1 SGHRS, CDR2 YFSETQ. Trimming at V came to 4 bases and at J to 5 bases, leaving 8 bases not matched to a gene. The CDR3 consists of 16 residues. CDR3 amino acids: CASSQKGLAANNEQFF. The CDR3 DNA reads TGCGCCAGCAGCCAGAAGGGACTAGCGGCTAACAATGAGCAGTTCTTC.

CDR3 amino acids: CASSGAGTEAFF. The CDR3 region has the DNA TGTGCCAGCAGCGGGGCCGGTACTGAAGCTTTCTTT. The chain recombines TRBV7-6 with TRBJ1-1; the D gene is possibly TRBD1 (5 bases). V dropped 5 bases and J dropped 5 bases, with 9 bases sitting between them. Looked up from germline, CDR1 is SGHVS and CDR2 is FNYEAQ. The CDR3 has 12 amino acids.

This clone was picked up one time. This chain uses TRBV7-3 with TRBJ2-3; possible D gene TRBD1, 6 bases. Trimming pared 3 bases from V and 6 bases from J, leaving 10 bases between. The CDR3 is 13 residues long. Germline CDR1 SGHTA, CDR2 FQGTGA. This CDR3 reads CASSLVGADTQYF. The CDR3 region has the DNA TGTGCCAGCAGCTTGGTGGGGGCGGATACGCAGTATTTT.

V and J are TRBV19 and TRBJ1-2; D gene ambiguous. Germline lookup yields CDR1 LNHDA and CDR2 SQIVND (reference sequence). V was cut by 9 bases and J by 5 bases, with 22 bases left in between. The CDR3 extends over 15 amino acids. The CDR3 here is CASKGSGQEVYGYTF. CDR3 coding DNA: TGTGCCAGCAAGGGAAGTGGGCAGGAGGTTTATGGCTACACCTTC.

V gene TRBV19 combines with J gene TRBJ1-1, with D unclear. The V gene's germline CDR1 is LNHDA and CDR2 SQIVND (reference sequence). The CDR3 spans 13 residues. V dropped 4 bases and J dropped 4 bases, with 10 bases sitting between them. The CDR3 region has the DNA TGTGCCAGTAGTAGTATTAGGGCCACTGAAGCTTTCTTT. Translating it yields CASSSIRATEAFF. The full variable domain, completed using reference TRBV19 and TRBJ1-1, is DGGITQSPKYLFRKEGQNVTLSCEQNLNHDAMYWYRQDPGQGLRLIYYSQIVNDFQKGDIAEGYSVSREKKESFPLTVTSAQKNPTAFYLCASSSIRATEAFFGQGTRLTVV.

V usage is TRBV10-3 and J usage is TRBJ2-7, with a weak D call TRBD2 (5 bases). Trimming left V 11 bases short and J 3 bases short, with 29 bases between. The CDR3 has 17 amino acids. Germline loops: CDR1 ENHRY, CDR2 SYGVKD. The CDR3 DNA sequence: TGTGCCGTCACGAAAGGAACTAGATTCGATCCTCACTACGAGCAGTACTTC. It translates to CAVTKGTRFDPHYEQYF.

The chain recombines TRBV7-2 with TRBJ2-2, with a weak D call TRBD2 (5 bases). Germline V gives CDR1 SGHTA, CDR2 FQGNSA. The length of the CDR3 is 17 residues. V was clipped by 2 bases and J by 2 bases, with 15 bases between them. The CDR3 sequence: CASSLRSQRSNTGELFF. The CDR3 DNA sequence: TGTGCCAGCAGCTTAAGGTCCCAGCGGTCAAACACCGGGGAGCTGTTTTTT.

The chain couples TRBV13 to TRBJ2-1; D gene unclear. Germline V gene data show CDR1 as PRHDT and CDR2 as FYEKMQ (reference sequence). The V end was cut by 2 bases, the J end by 4 bases, with 12 bases between. The CDR3 has 15 amino acids. CDR3 region: CASSLTVPGYNEQFF. CDR3 nucleotide sequence: TGTGCCAGCAGCTTAACGGTACCTGGGTACAATGAGCAGTTCTTC.

This sequence joins TRBV27 and TRBJ2-3; 9 bases map to TRBD2. This CDR3 spans 16 amino acids. After removal of 3 bases from V and 0 bases from J, the junction contained 4 bases not matched to a gene. Germline V gene lookup returns CDR1 MNHEY and CDR2 SMNVEV (reference sequence). In DNA, the CDR3 is TGTGCCAGCAGTTTCCTAGCGGGGACTAGCACAGATACGCAGTATTTT. Translated, it gives CASSFLAGTSTDTQYF.

The chain combines TRBV9 with TRBJ2-3; a possible D gene is TRBD2 (5 bases). This CDR3 has 14 residues. The germline CDR1 and CDR2 sequences are SGDLS and YYNGEE. V lost 3 bases and J lost 10, with 18 bases in between. In nucleotides, the CDR3 is TGTGCCAGCAGCGGGAGAATCACTAGTGACGCGCAGTATTTT. It specifies CASSGRITSDAQYF.

This sequence joins TRBV11-3 and TRBJ2-7; 10 nucleotides match TRBD2. With V trimmed by 4 bases and J by 12 bases, 18 bases remained unmatched. Germline-derived CDR1 and CDR2 are SGHNT and YENEEA. CDR3 length: 16 residues. The CDR3 DNA is TGTGCCAGCAGCTCCTCACCGGAGACTAGCGGGCCCCGGGCGTACTTC. Translating it yields CASSSSPETSGPRAYF. The full variable domain, rest sourced from reference TRBV11-3 and TRBJ2-7, is EAGVVQSPRYKIIEKKQPVAFWCNPISGHNTLYWYLQNLGQGPELLIRYENEEAVDDSQLPKDRFSAERLKGVDSTLKIQPAELGDSAVYLCASSSSPETSGPRAYFGPGTRLTVT.

This clone was seen a few times. This rearrangement joins TRBV19 to TRBJ2-5; D is undetermined. V dropped 3 bases and J dropped 2 bases, with 7 bases sitting between them. The CDR3 extends over 13 amino acids. The germline CDR1 and CDR2 sequences are LNHDA and SQIVND (reference sequence). The CDR3, as DNA: TGTGCCAGTAGTATTAATGGGCAAGAGACCCAGTACTTC. Translating it yields CASSINGQETQYF.

The chain's CDR3 is CASSRTGEGNSPLHF. The CDR3, as DNA: TGTGCCAGTAGTCGTACAGGGGAGGGTAATTCACCCCTCCACTTT. The chain couples TRBV19 to TRBJ1-6; 7 bases fit TRBD1. From germline, CDR1 is LNHDA and CDR2 SQIVND (reference sequence). V trimming: 5 bases; J trimming: 6 bases; junction bases outside the gene matches: 7. The CDR3 totals 15 residues.

The chain is built from TRBV2 and TRBJ2-7; no clear D gene. V was cut by 10 bases and J by 1 base, with 17 bases left in between. From germline, CDR1 is SNHLY and CDR2 FYNNEI. The CDR3 is made up of 14 amino acids. The CDR3 protein is CATRTPGTSYEQYF. CDR3 in DNA: TGTGCCACTCGTACGCCCGGAACGTCCTACGAGCAGTACTTC.

The chain has TRBV10-3 and TRBJ2-3, with TRBD2 identical over 7 bases. Germline V gene data show CDR1 as ENHRY and CDR2 as SYGVKD. The ends lost 11 bases at V and 2 bases at J; junction bases unmatched: 4. The CDR3 runs to 12 residues. The CDR3 nucleotides read TGTGCCTGCGGGGGAGACACAGATACGCAGTATTTT. Translated: CACGGDTDTQYF.

The rearrangement links TRBV6-6 to TRBJ2-5; D gene uncertain. Trimming took 2 bases from V and 3 from J, leaving 4 bases between them. Germline V gene lookup returns CDR1 MNHNY and CDR2 SVGAGI (reference sequence). This CDR3 region has 12 residues. The DNA for the CDR3 is TGTGCCAGCAGTTACGGGGAAGAGACCCAGTACTTC. Protein product: CASSYGEETQYF.

The chain links TRBV2 to TRBJ2-5, with TRBD2 matching over 9 bases. CDR3 length: 14 residues. The ends lost 4 bases at V and 5 bases at J; junction bases unmatched: 5. The germline CDR1 and CDR2 sequences are SNHLY and FYNNEI. The CDR3 spells CASSASGVVETQYF. CDR3 in DNA: TGTGCCAGCAGTGCTAGCGGGGTCGTGGAGACCCAGTACTTC.

The V call is TRBV5-4, the J call TRBJ1-2; possibly TRBD1 for D (5 bases). Germline V gene sequence: CDR1 SGHNT, CDR2 YYREEE (reference sequence). The V end was cut by 5 bases, the J end by 4 bases, with 12 bases between. CDR3 length equals 13 residues. In DNA form, the CDR3 reads TGTGCCAGCAGATGGGACGGGAGCTATGGCTACACCTTC. This encodes CASRWDGSYGYTF.